The clone carrying this T cell receptor (beta chain) was seen only a few times. CDR1 and CDR2 from the germline V gene are LNHNV and YYDKDF (reference sequence). V was trimmed by 0 bases and J by 2 bases, leaving 6 bases between them. The CDR3 loop spans 14 amino acids. Original processing notes: From reference gene primer amplification, estimates of nucleated cell counts were derived. Produced via immunoSEQ multiplex PCR; TCRdb's table is partial and in-frame only. V and J calls and clone size are those listed in that table; D and trimming were worked out from the DNA. In the table there are 20,000 to 25,000 clones, around nine tenths of which are singletons. The data are from a study of blood T cell repertoires in COVID-19. Across the study: The study drew acute and convalescent COVID-19 samples from the United States, Italy and Spain. PBMCs, B-cell-depleted T cells, or T cells were the source of the cDNA or gDNA that made up the material.

Material for sequencing was peripheral blood. This rearrangement joins TRBV15 to TRBJ2-3, with TRBD2 as a possible D gene (5 bases). This sequence originates from a human donor with active COVID-19. The donor label of this sample is uncertain. The CDR3, as DNA: TGTGCCACCAGCAGAGACGACTACACAGATACGCAGTATTTT. Residues: CATSRDDYTDTQYF. Full variable domain (rest looked up from reference TRBV15 and TRBJ2-3): DAMVIQNPRYQVTQFGKPVTLSCSQTLNHNVMYWYQQKSSQAPKLLFHYYDKDFNNEADTPDNFQSRRPNTSFCFLDIRSPGLGDTAMYLCATSRDDYTDTQYFGPGTRLTVL.